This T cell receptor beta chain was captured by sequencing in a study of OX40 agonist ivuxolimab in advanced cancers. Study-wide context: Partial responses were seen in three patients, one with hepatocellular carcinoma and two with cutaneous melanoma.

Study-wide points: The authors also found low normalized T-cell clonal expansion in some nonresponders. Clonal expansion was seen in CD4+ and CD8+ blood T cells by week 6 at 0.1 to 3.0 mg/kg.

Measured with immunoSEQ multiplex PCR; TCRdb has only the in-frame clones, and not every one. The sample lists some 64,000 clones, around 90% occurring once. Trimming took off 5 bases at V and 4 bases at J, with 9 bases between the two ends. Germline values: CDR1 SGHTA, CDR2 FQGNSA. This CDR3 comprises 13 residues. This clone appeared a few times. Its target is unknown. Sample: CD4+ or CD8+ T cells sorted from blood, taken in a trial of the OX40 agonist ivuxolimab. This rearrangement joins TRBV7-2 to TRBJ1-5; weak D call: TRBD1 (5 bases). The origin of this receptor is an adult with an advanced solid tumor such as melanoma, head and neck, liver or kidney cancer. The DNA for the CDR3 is TGTGCCAGCAGCCGACAGACGAATCAGCCCCAGCATTTT. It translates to CASSRQTNQPQHF.